Presented here are 30 T cell receptor beta chains from one specimen sequenced in a study of blood T cell repertoires in COVID-19. This table comes from immunoSEQ multiplex PCR, and its TCRdb copy is limited to in-frame clones, with some not included. Of 75,000 to 80,000 clones in the sample, approximately 90% were seen once. Sequencing was done on a sample of peripheral blood. The receptors derive from a human donor in a cohort sampled during active COVID-19.

The rearrangement joins TRBV7-8 to TRBJ2-1; 10 bases match TRBD2. J gave up 15 bases and V 2 bases, and 7 bases lay outside the gene matches. The CDR3 consists of 13 residues. Germline V gives CDR1 SGHVS, CDR2 FQNEAQ. The CDR3 sequence is CASSLRSGGAPFF. The CDR3 DNA reads as TGTGCCAGCAGCTTAAGGAGCGGGGGGGCCCCGTTCTTC.

This clone was seen a single time. This rearrangement joins TRBV11-2 to TRBJ2-1; D is possibly TRBD2 (5 bases). CDR3 size: 12 residues. Looked up from germline, CDR1 is SGHAT and CDR2 is FQNNGV. Trimming cost V 5 bases and J 9 bases, with 11 bases left between them. CDR3 amino acids: CASSRVRGEQFF. CDR3 coding DNA: TGTGCCAGCAGCCGGGTCCGGGGTGAGCAGTTCTTC. Full variable domain (rest looked up from reference TRBV11-2 and TRBJ2-1): EAGVAQSPRYKIIEKRQSVAFWCNPISGHATLYWYQQILGQGPKLLIQFQNNGVVDDSQLPKDRFSAERLKGVDSTLKIQPAKLEDSAVYLCASSRVRGEQFFGPGTRLTVL.

The CDR3 sequence: CASSPPVDRGSEKLFF. The DNA of the CDR3 is TGTGCCAGCTCACCACCGGTGGACAGGGGGAGTGAAAAACTGTTTTTT. J is TRBJ1-4 and V is TRBV18, with 10 bases matching TRBD1. The germline V gene has CDR1 KGHSH and CDR2 LQKENI. Unmatched junction bases numbered 5, after V lost 0 bases and J lost 7 bases. The CDR3 is 16 amino acids.

V and J are TRBV19 and TRBJ2-6, with unresolved D. The CDR3 runs to 17 residues. Trimming cost V 6 bases and J 4 bases, with 19 bases left between them. Germline-derived CDR1 and CDR2 are LNHDA and SQIVND (reference sequence). This chain's CDR3 is CASRAITASLGANVLTF. The CDR3 DNA reads as TGTGCCAGTAGGGCTATAACAGCTTCTCTGGGGGCCAACGTCCTGACTTTC.

This clone has a single count. The J gene is TRBJ2-7, the V gene TRBV6-5, with a weak D call TRBD2 (5 bases). CDR3 length: 15 amino acids. V was pared by 0 bases and J by 0 bases, with 9 bases between. Per the germline V gene, CDR1 is MNHEY and CDR2 is SVGAGI. CDR3 sequence (DNA): TGTGCCAGCAGTTACTCGATAGGGAGCTCCTACGAGCAGTACTTC. It is translated as CASSYSIGSSYEQYF.

The V and J genes are TRBV6-6 and TRBJ1-4, with D maybe TRBD1 (5 bases). V lost 7 bases and J 4 bases, leaving 13 bases between the germline ends. Germline-derived CDR1 and CDR2 are MNHNY and SVGAGI (reference sequence). The CDR3 loop spans 14 amino acids. The DNA of the CDR3 is TGTGCCAGCAACCCGGCGGACAATAATGAAAAACTGTTTTTT. Translating gives CASNPADNNEKLFF.

This clone was seen more than once but under ten times. CDR3: CASSLVFGLGYEQYF. In nucleotides, the CDR3 is TGTGCCAGCAGCTTGGTTTTCGGGTTAGGCTACGAGCAGTACTTC. The chain joins TRBV5-5 to TRBJ2-7; D uncertain. Between the trimmed V and J ends, which lost 0 bases and 3 bases, there was a span of 13 bases. The CDR3 loop spans 15 amino acids. Per germline, CDR1 SGHKS and CDR2 YYEKEE (reference sequence).

The chain uses TRBV19 and TRBJ1-3, with 9 nucleotides matching TRBD1. There are 15 residues in the CDR3. Germline values: CDR1 LNHDA, CDR2 SQIVND (reference sequence). V shed 6 bases and J 6 bases; nucleotides not matched to a gene: 9. CDR3 region: CASSDPGQGVNTIYF. The CDR3 DNA sequence: TGTGCCAGTAGCGACCCGGGACAGGGAGTAAACACCATATATTTT.

V and J are TRBV5-4 and TRBJ1-5; perhaps TRBD1 as D (5 bases). The CDR3 length is 13 residues. V dropped 3 bases and J dropped 2 bases, with 6 bases sitting between them. Germline CDR1 is SGHNT and CDR2 is YYREEE (reference sequence). DNA for the CDR3: TGTGCCAGCAGCTGGGGGGGCAATCAGCCCCAGCATTTT. It translates to CASSWGGNQPQHF.

The rearrangement joins TRBV6-2 or TRBV6-3 to TRBJ2-5, with TRBD2 matching over 12 bases. This CDR3 region has 14 residues. Per germline, CDR1 MNHEY and CDR2 SVGEGT. The junction had 5 bases not matched to a gene; V was cut back by 5 bases and J by 7 bases. The CDR3 region is CASSTGLAGSTQYF. The CDR3, as DNA: TGTGCCAGCAGTACCGGACTAGCGGGATCGACCCAGTACTTC.

The chain couples TRBV27 to TRBJ2-3; 9 bases are shared with TRBD2. Germline lookup yields CDR1 MNHEY and CDR2 SMNVEV (reference sequence). Losses at the gene ends were 6 bases for V and 0 bases for J; bases not matched to a gene: 10. The CDR3 is made up of 17 amino acids. The CDR3, as DNA: TGTGCCAGCAGCCCGTGGCAGCGGGGGGTAAGCACAGATACGCAGTATTTT. Encoded protein: CASSPWQRGVSTDTQYF.

The CDR3 bases are TGTGCCAGCAGCTCCCAGGGGACCTCTGGGGCCAACGTCCTGACTTTC. Protein product: CASSSQGTSGANVLTF. V usage is TRBV9 and J usage is TRBJ2-6; D may be TRBD1 (6 bases). V was shortened by 4 bases and J by 0 bases, with 11 bases between the two germline ends. Germline loops: CDR1 SGDLS, CDR2 YYNGEE. The CDR3 covers 16 residues.

This clone appeared a single time. The V call is TRBV7-2, the J call TRBJ1-2; D unclear. The CDR3 is 15 amino acids. The V end lost 5 bases, the J end lost 4 bases, and 17 bases lay between the germline ends. Germline V gives CDR1 SGHTA, CDR2 FQGNSA. In DNA form, the CDR3 reads TGTGCCAGCAGCCAGAGGGCTGGTCGAGGCTATGGCTACACCTTC. It specifies CASSQRAGRGYGYTF.

The chain recombines TRBV5-1 with TRBJ1-2, with D possibly TRBD1 on 6 matching bases. The CDR3 extends over 14 amino acids. V lost 3 bases and J lost 8, with 17 bases in between. CDR1 and CDR2 (germline): SGHRS, YFSETQ. The CDR3 region has the DNA TGCGCCAGCAGCTCGATACAGGGACGAGACGGCTACACCTTC. Translating it yields CASSSIQGRDGYTF.

CDR3 protein: CASSAGQGPYGYTF. CDR3 coding DNA: TGCGCCAGCAGCGCCGGACAGGGCCCCTATGGCTACACCTTC. The V and J genes are TRBV5-1 and TRBJ1-2; TRBD1 agrees at 8 bases. V dropped 4 bases and J dropped 4; count of bases not matched to a gene: 6. Germline V gene data show CDR1 as SGHRS and CDR2 as YFSETQ. This CDR3 is built from 14 residues.

The rearrangement links TRBV7-9 to TRBJ1-2; 9 positions match TRBD1. Losses at the gene ends were 3 bases for V and 8 bases for J; bases not matched to a gene: 13. The CDR3 extends over 16 amino acids. Germline values: CDR1 SEHNR, CDR2 FQNEAQ (reference sequence). CDR3 amino acids: CASSFQFLTGGNGYTF. In nucleotides, the CDR3 is TGTGCCAGCAGCTTCCAATTTCTGACAGGGGGTAACGGCTACACCTTC. The complete variable domain, with remaining parts taken from reference TRBV7-9 and TRBJ1-2, reads DTGVSQNPRHKITKRGQNVTFRCDPISEHNRLYWYRQTLGQGPEFLTYFQNEAQLEKSRLLSDRFSAERPKGSFSTLEIQRTEQGDSAMYLCASSFQFLTGGNGYTFGSGTRLTVV.

The V and J genes are TRBV18 and TRBJ1-1, with D possibly TRBD1 on 5 matching bases. This CDR3 spans 15 amino acids. Germline-derived CDR1 and CDR2 are KGHSH and LQKENI. V was trimmed by 4 bases and J by 3 bases, leaving 15 bases between them. CDR3 protein: CASSRETVRDTEAFF. The CDR3 DNA sequence: TGTGCCAGCTCACGAGAGACAGTTCGGGACACTGAAGCTTTCTTT.

J is TRBJ1-6 and V is TRBV2; weak D call: TRBD1 (6 bases). Between the trimmed V and J ends, which lost 4 bases and 6 bases, there was a span of 10 bases. CDR1 is SNHLY, CDR2 FYNNEI, per germline. The CDR3 extends over 14 amino acids. In DNA form, the CDR3 reads TGTGCCAGCAGTGGCGACAGGCTTAATTCACCCCTCCACTTT. As protein: CASSGDRLNSPLHF.

This chain connects TRBV18 to TRBJ1-6; 7 bases map to TRBD1. The CDR3 covers 15 residues. The V segment lost 3 bases and the J segment 8 bases; nucleotides outside the gene matches: 7. The germline CDR1 and CDR2 sequences are KGHSH and LQKENI. DNA for the CDR3: TGTGCCAGCTCACCCGAGACAGGGCTATATTCACCCCTCCACTTT. It encodes CASSPETGLYSPLHF.

This chain uses TRBV5-6 with TRBJ2-1; 10 bases align to TRBD2. Germline loops: CDR1 SGHDT, CDR2 YYEEEE. This CDR3 is 17 amino acids long. The trim removed 3 bases at V and 3 bases at J, leaving 9 bases unmatched. In nucleotides, the CDR3 is TGTGCCAGCAGCTACAGCGGGGGGGTTTTTAACTACAATGAGCAGTTCTTC. Translated, it gives CASSYSGGVFNYNEQFF.

This rearrangement joins TRBV7-2 to TRBJ2-7, with a tentative D call TRBD1 (6 bases). V dropped 5 bases and J dropped 3 bases, with 17 bases sitting between them. Germline values: CDR1 SGHTA, CDR2 FQGNSA. The CDR3 totals 15 residues. CDR3 in DNA: TGTGCCAGCAGCGTCACAGGGACGGAGTTCTACGAGCAGTACTTC. It translates to CASSVTGTEFYEQYF.

This clone was counted once. This chain uses TRBV5-5 with TRBJ2-7; TRBD1 is a possible D gene (6 bases). The CDR3 runs to 14 residues. CDR1 is SGHKS and CDR2 is YYEKEE in the germline V gene (reference sequence). The V end was cut by 5 bases, the J end by 10 bases, with 22 bases between. The CDR3 sequence: CASRSGQGIMEQYF. The DNA for the CDR3 is TGTGCCAGCAGGTCGGGGCAGGGGATTATGGAACAGTACTTC.

The chain carries TRBV3-1 (or the pseudogene TRBV3-2) and TRBJ2-2; 9 bases align to TRBD2. CDR1 and CDR2 from the germline V gene are LGHDT and YNNKEL (reference sequence). Trimming took 0 bases from V and 5 from J; bases not matched to a gene: 7. The CDR3 loop spans 17 amino acids. The CDR3 DNA is TGTGCCAGCAGCCAAGATCTTACTAGCGGGCTGACCGGGGAGCTGTTTTTT. It yields the protein CASSQDLTSGLTGELFF.

The chain employs TRBV19 and TRBJ1-3, with D hard to call. CDR1 LNHDA and CDR2 SQIVND come from the germline V gene (reference sequence). CDR3 length equals 14 residues. V lost 6 bases, J lost 0 bases, and 9 bases lay in between. The CDR3 is CASRDSYSGNTIYF. The CDR3 nucleotides read TGTGCCAGTAGGGACTCCTACTCTGGAAACACCATATATTTT.

The rearrangement links TRBV15 to TRBJ2-3, with 8 bases lining up with TRBD2. The CDR3 runs 17 residues. The J segment lost 4 bases and the V segment lost 2 bases, leaving 11 bases of the junction unmatched. Germline CDR1 LNHNV, CDR2 YYDKDF (reference sequence). CDR3 sequence (DNA): TGTGCCACCAGCAGACCCCTTGGAGCGGGGGAGTCAGATACGCAGTATTTT. Its translation is CATSRPLGAGESDTQYF.

This rearrangement joins TRBV7-2 to TRBJ2-5; 10 nucleotides match TRBD2. This CDR3 is 16 amino acids long. From germline, CDR1 is SGHTA and CDR2 FQGNSA. Trimming cost V 1 base and J 4 bases; bases outside gene matches: 6. CDR3: CASSLGVAGGVETQYF. In DNA, the CDR3 is TGTGCCAGCAGCTTAGGGGTAGCGGGGGGCGTAGAGACCCAGTACTTC.

The chain has TRBV18 and TRBJ1-1; 7 bases agree with TRBD1. J was trimmed by 3 bases and V by 1 base; bases with no gene match: 11. The CDR3 runs 17 residues. Germline loops: CDR1 KGHSH, CDR2 LQKENI. The CDR3 DNA is TGTGCCAGCTCACCACAGGGGGCTCAGAATTGGGACACTGAAGCTTTCTTT. Protein sequence: CASSPQGAQNWDTEAFF.

This chain uses TRBV5-1 with TRBJ2-1; TRBD1 matches 8 bases. Trimming took 0 bases from V and 3 from J; bases not matched to a gene: 5. CDR1 is SGHRS, CDR2 YFSETQ, per germline. CDR3 size: 16 residues. The CDR3 spells CASSLVGTGFYNEQFF. The CDR3 region has the DNA TGCGCCAGCAGCTTGGTAGGGACAGGTTTCTACAATGAGCAGTTCTTC.

This clone was observed a single time. CDR3 coding DNA: TGTGCCAGCAGTCCCGAAAGGGGTTTTGGCTATGGCTACACCTTC. Translating gives CASSPERGFGYGYTF. This chain links TRBV6-2 or TRBV6-3 with TRBJ1-2, with a possible D match to TRBD1 (5 bases). Germline V gene sequence: CDR1 MNHEY, CDR2 SVGEGT. V was clipped by 5 bases and J by 4 bases, with 17 bases between them. The CDR3 consists of 15 residues.

The CDR3 DNA sequence: TGTGCCAGCAGCTTTCGTTCCTCGAGCTACAATGAGCAGTTCTTC. Residues: CASSFRSSSYNEQFF. This chain links TRBV11-1 with TRBJ2-1; D ambiguous. There are 15 residues in the CDR3. Trimming stripped 3 bases from V and 3 bases from J, with 12 bases between. Germline V gene lookup returns CDR1 SGHAT and CDR2 FQDESV (reference sequence).